The 17 T cell receptor beta chains below all came from one sample that was sequenced in a study of control samples from healthy donors and cancer patients. Method: immunoSEQ multiplex PCR; TCRdb's copy keeps in-frame clones and lacks some. The sample shows fewer than 200,000 clones, about 93% of them seen only once. Specimen: blood. The receptors here all came from a man younger than 35 in good health.

V and J are TRBV12-3 or TRBV12-4 and TRBJ1-2; TRBD1 matches at 9 bases. V trimming: 6 bases; J trimming: 8 bases; junction bases outside the gene matches: 7. This CDR3 contains 13 residues. The CDR3 region is CASSRDRGSGYTF. CDR3 sequence (DNA): TGTGCCAGCAGCCGCGACAGGGGGAGCGGCTACACCTTC.

The genes are TRBV2 and TRBJ1-2, with D unclear. Between the trimmed V and J ends, which lost 9 bases and 1 base, there was a span of 15 bases. Germline V lookup: CDR1 SNHLY, CDR2 FYNNEI. CDR3 size: 14 residues. CDR3 bases: TGTGCCAGAAGCTCTGGACGGATTAACTATGGCTACACCTTC. As protein: CARSSGRINYGYTF.

This chain links TRBV24-1 with TRBJ2-3; 9 bases are a match to TRBD1. CDR1 and CDR2 (germline): KGHDR, SFDVKD. J lost 5 bases, V lost 3 bases, and 5 bases had no gene match. CDR3 length: 15 residues. The CDR3 DNA follows: TGTGCCACCAGTGATCCCGGACAGGGGATAGATACGCAGTATTTT. Translated: CATSDPGQGIDTQYF.

V is TRBV9 and J is TRBJ1-2, with TRBD1 matching 7 bases. Trimming took 3 bases from V and 4 from J; bases not matched to a gene: 3. The CDR3 is 13 residues long. Germline V gene data show CDR1 as SGDLS and CDR2 as YYNGEE. The CDR3 spells CASSGYRGYGYTF. CDR3 DNA sequence: TGTGCCAGCAGCGGCTACAGGGGCTATGGCTACACCTTC.

This chain joins TRBV7-2 and TRBJ1-2; 9 bases match TRBD1. Germline loops: CDR1 SGHTA, CDR2 FQGNSA. The CDR3 length is 15 residues. Germline trimming cut 3 bases from V and 8 bases from J; bases unmatched to any gene: 10. The CDR3 protein is CASSLQQGAVSGYTF. CDR3 DNA sequence: TGTGCCAGCAGCTTGCAACAGGGGGCGGTTAGCGGCTACACCTTC. The variable domain in full, with the rest retrieved from reference TRBV7-2 and TRBJ1-2, is GAGVSQSPSNKVTEKGKDVELRCDPISGHTALYWYRQSLGQGLEFLIYFQGNSAPDKSGLPSDRFSAERTGGSVSTLTIQRTQQEDSAVYLCASSLQQGAVSGYTFGSGTRLTVV.

The genes are TRBV5-1 and TRBJ1-1, with D possibly being TRBD1 (6 bases). V was trimmed by 3 bases and J by 5 bases, leaving 17 bases between them. CDR3 length: 15 amino acids. The V gene's germline CDR1 is SGHRS and CDR2 YFSETQ. CDR3 coding DNA: TGCGCCAGCAGCTCGACCCTGGGGGGGCCGACTGAAGCTTTCTTT. Its translation: CASSSTLGGPTEAFF. Full variable domain (missing parts from reference TRBV5-1 and TRBJ1-1): KAGVTQTPRYLIKTRGQQVTLSCSPISGHRSVSWYQQTPGQGLQFLFEYFSETQRNKGNFPGRFSGRQFSNSRSEMNVSTLELGDSALYLCASSSTLGGPTEAFFGQGTRLTVV.

The chain couples TRBV29-1 to TRBJ1-1; D ambiguous. Germline CDR1 is SQVTM and CDR2 is ANQGSEA. V gave up 5 bases and J gave up 1 base, with 2 bases separating them. This CDR3 contains 10 residues. CDR3 protein: CSVQNTEAFF. The CDR3 nucleotides read TGCAGCGTTCAGAACACTGAAGCTTTCTTT.

This sequence joins TRBV5-8 and TRBJ2-6; D remains ambiguous. The CDR3 runs to 15 residues. Trimming removed 1 base from V and 0 bases from J, with 5 bases in between. Germline V gives CDR1 SGHTS, CDR2 YDEGEE. Here the CDR3 reads CASSLRYSGANVLTF. The CDR3 region has the DNA TGTGCCAGCAGCTTGCGTTACTCTGGGGCCAACGTCCTGACTTTC.

The rearrangement uses TRBV27 and TRBJ1-5; TRBD1 is a possible D gene (5 bases). CDR1 is MNHEY and CDR2 is SMNVEV in the germline V gene (reference sequence). This CDR3 spans 13 amino acids. Trimming stripped 10 bases from V and 4 bases from J, with 14 bases between. CDR3 region: CATAPQGNQPQHF. The CDR3 nucleotides read TGTGCCACAGCCCCGCAGGGAAATCAGCCCCAGCATTTT.

The gene calls are TRBV30 and TRBJ1-1, with 9 bases matching TRBD1. Trimming took 2 bases from V and 3 from J; bases not matched to a gene: 4. Germline V gene lookup returns CDR1 GTSNPN and CDR2 SVGIG (reference sequence). This CDR3 region has 14 residues. The CDR3 DNA reads as TGTGCCTGGAGTTACGGGACAGGGTACACTGAAGCTTTCTTT. Its translation: CAWSYGTGYTEAFF.

This sequence joins TRBV12-5 and TRBJ2-6, with a possible D match to TRBD1 (6 bases). The V end was cut by 4 bases, the J end by 1 base, with 8 bases between. The CDR3 length is 15 residues. Per germline, CDR1 LGHNT and CDR2 FRNRAP. This chain's CDR3 is CASGSGVSGANVLTF. CDR3 bases: TGTGCTAGTGGTTCAGGGGTTTCTGGGGCCAACGTCCTGACTTTC.

This rearrangement joins TRBV19 to TRBJ2-5, with 9 bases fitting TRBD1. This CDR3 spans 13 amino acids. Per germline, CDR1 LNHDA and CDR2 SQIVND (reference sequence). V dropped 8 bases and J dropped 5; count of bases not matched to a gene: 6. Here the CDR3 reads CASSGTGYETQYF. The DNA for the CDR3 is TGTGCCAGTTCCGGGACAGGGTACGAGACCCAGTACTTC. Using reference TRBV19 and TRBJ2-5 for the parts outside the CDR3, the full variable domain is DGGITQSPKYLFRKEGQNVTLSCEQNLNHDAMYWYRQDPGQGLRLIYYSQIVNDFQKGDIAEGYSVSREKKESFPLTVTSAQKNPTAFYLCASSGTGYETQYFGPGTRLLVL.

This clone was seen only a few times. The chain carries TRBV30 and TRBJ1-1; D call uncertain. Trimming shortened V by 7 bases and J by 0 bases, and 12 bases separated the two germline ends. CDR1 and CDR2 from the germline V gene are GTSNPN and SVGIG (reference sequence). This CDR3 spans 13 amino acids. CDR3: CAFRVSMNTEAFF. CDR3 DNA sequence: TGTGCCTTTAGAGTTTCTATGAACACTGAAGCTTTCTTT.

The genes are TRBV20-1 and TRBJ2-3; 7 nucleotides match TRBD2. Trimming removed 3 bases from V and 6 bases from J; junction bases left unmatched: 6. The CDR3 is made up of 13 amino acids. Looked up from germline, CDR1 is DFQATT and CDR2 is SNEGSKA (reference sequence). For the CDR3, the DNA is TGCAGTGCTAGTGACGGGGGGAGGGATACGCAGTATTTT. This translates into CSASDGGRDTQYF.

The CDR3 protein is CASSGEEGSSRYGYTF. As DNA, the CDR3 is TGCGCCAGCAGTGGTGAAGAGGGGAGCTCGAGGTATGGCTACACCTTC. The chain couples TRBV5-1 to TRBJ1-2; D is perhaps TRBD1 (5 bases). The V end was cut by 5 bases, the J end by 5 bases, with 22 bases between. The CDR3 is 16 amino acids. CDR1 and CDR2 from the germline V gene are SGHRS and YFSETQ.

The CDR3 reads CASSLARGRLNTEAFF. The CDR3 DNA sequence: TGTGCCAGCAGCCTAGCCAGGGGGCGGCTGAACACTGAAGCTTTCTTT. This rearrangement joins TRBV3-1 (or the pseudogene TRBV3-2) to TRBJ1-1; 8 bases map to TRBD1. The V segment lost 4 bases and the J segment 0 bases; nucleotides outside the gene matches: 7. CDR3 length: 16 residues. Per the germline V gene, CDR1 is LGHDT and CDR2 is YNNKEL (reference sequence).

CDR3 nucleotide sequence: TGCGCCAGCAGTAGGGGAGATTCACCCCTCCACTTT. It specifies CASSRGDSPLHF. V and J are TRBV10-1 and TRBJ1-6; tentatively, D is TRBD1 (5 bases). CDR1 WNHNN and CDR2 SYGVQD come from the germline V gene (reference sequence). V lost 5 bases and J 8 bases, leaving 7 bases between the germline ends. This CDR3 has 12 residues.